The 20 T cell receptor beta chains below were found in one sample sequenced in a study of shared clonotypes between healthy human individuals. Clones were read by immunoSEQ multiplex PCR, and TCRdb kept only the in-frame ones, dropping some. This sample carries around 510,000 clones, approximately 95% of them seen once, and the ten largest clones take 0.05% to 0.07%. The specimen was naive CD4+ T cells sorted from blood. The subset was: CD45RA+ positively selected. These receptors came from a woman aged 30 to 39 in good health.

The chain has TRBV2 and TRBJ2-1; D is uncertain. The CDR3 is 14 residues long. V lost 7 bases and J lost 1, with 11 bases in between. CDR1 is SNHLY, CDR2 FYNNEI, per germline. Here the CDR3 reads CASIGLVSYNEQFF. The CDR3 DNA follows: TGTGCCAGCATCGGGCTCGTTTCCTACAATGAGCAGTTCTTC.

This chain links TRBV6-6 with TRBJ1-5; a weak D match, TRBD1 (5 bases). Looked up from germline, CDR1 is MNHNY and CDR2 is SVGAGI (reference sequence). The CDR3 runs 15 residues. Trimming took 6 bases from V and 0 from J, leaving 12 bases between them. CDR3 residues: CASRGTGVSNQPQHF. CDR3 in DNA: TGTGCCAGCAGAGGGACCGGGGTTAGCAATCAGCCCCAGCATTTT.

This clone was observed once. J is TRBJ1-5 and V is TRBV6-1; D may be TRBD1 (5 bases). The CDR3 contains 12 residues. V was pared by 10 bases and J by 4 bases, with 11 bases between. Germline values: CDR1 MNHNS, CDR2 SASEGT. The CDR3 loop is CATRTPNQPQHF. CDR3 nucleotide sequence: TGTGCCACCAGGACACCTAATCAGCCCCAGCATTTT.

This clone was recorded once. The chain couples TRBV7-9 to TRBJ2-5; D remains ambiguous. The tail of the sequence fits TRBJ2-7 better, so the J call may be wrong. Germline CDR1 SEHNR, CDR2 FQNEAQ (reference sequence). The CDR3 extends over 11 amino acids. For the CDR3, the DNA is TGTGCCAGCAGCCGACACTACGAGCAGTACTTC. This gives the protein CASSRHYEQYF.

This chain links TRBV2 with TRBJ2-7; unclear D gene. The CDR3 has 12 residues. The germline gives CDR1 SNHLY, CDR2 FYNNEI. V was clipped by 3 bases and J by 2 bases, with 5 bases between them. In DNA, the CDR3 is TGTGCCAGCAGTGATGCGGCCTACGAGCAGTACTTC. Translating it yields CASSDAAYEQYF. Together with reference TRBV2 and TRBJ2-7, the CDR3 gives the full variable domain: EPEVTQTPSHQVTQMGQEVILRCVPISNHLYFYWYRQILGQKVEFLVSFYNNEISEKSEIFDDQFSVERPDGSNFTLKIRSTKLEDSAMYFCASSDAAYEQYFGPGTRLTVT.

This chain joins TRBV2 and TRBJ1-5; possible D gene TRBD1, 6 bases. CDR1 and CDR2 (germline): SNHLY, FYNNEI. The V end lost 6 bases, the J end lost 4 bases, and 13 bases lay between the germline ends. CDR3 length: 14 residues. CDR3 nucleotide sequence: TGTGCCAGCAGGGACCGGGACACAAATCAGCCCCAGCATTTT. Its translation is CASRDRDTNQPQHF.

The V gene is TRBV29-1, the J gene TRBJ1-5; the D gene is possibly TRBD1 (5 bases). The length of the CDR3 is 13 residues. V dropped 6 bases and J dropped 0 bases, with 9 bases sitting between them. Germline-derived CDR1 and CDR2 are SQVTM and ANQGSEA. DNA of the CDR3: TGCAGCGTCCCACAGGCTAGCAATCAGCCCCAGCATTTT. This codes for CSVPQASNQPQHF. Full variable domain (missing parts from reference TRBV29-1 and TRBJ1-5): SAVISQKPSRDICQRGTSLTIQCQVDSQVTMMFWYRQQPGQSLTLIATANQGSEATYESGFVIDKFPISRPNLTFSTLTVSNMSPEDSSIYLCSVPQASNQPQHFGDGTRLSIL.

The rearrangement joins TRBV6-6 to TRBJ2-7; TRBD2 might be the D (6 bases). The CDR3 runs 12 residues. Deletions cut 6 bases from V and 3 bases from J, with 9 bases between. Per germline, CDR1 MNHNY and CDR2 SVGAGI (reference sequence). The CDR3, as DNA: TGTGCCAGCAGCCCCGGGGGCTACGAGCAGTACTTC. Translation: CASSPGGYEQYF.

The chain uses TRBV15 and TRBJ1-3; TRBD1 is a possible D gene (5 bases). V dropped 5 bases and J dropped 2 bases, with 16 bases sitting between them. Per the germline V gene, CDR1 is LNHNV and CDR2 is YYDKDF (reference sequence). The CDR3 totals 16 residues. The CDR3 DNA is TGTGCCACCAGCCTTCCGGGGGGGTTGGCTGGAAACACCATATATTTT. It is translated as CATSLPGGLAGNTIYF.

V usage is TRBV28 and J usage is TRBJ1-1, with TRBD1 identical over 7 bases. Trimming cost V 6 bases and J 10 bases; bases outside gene matches: 14. The CDR3 runs 14 residues. The germline V gene encodes CDR1 MDHEN and CDR2 SYDVKM. CDR3 protein: CASRPWEQGGRAFF. The CDR3 DNA reads as TGTGCCAGCAGGCCATGGGAGCAGGGGGGTCGAGCTTTCTTT.

The CDR3 loop is CSVYREETQYF. The CDR3 DNA reads TGCAGCGTGTACAGGGAAGAGACCCAGTACTTC. J is TRBJ2-5 and V is TRBV29-1; a possible D gene is TRBD1 (6 bases). Germline V gives CDR1 SQVTM, CDR2 ANQGSEA. This CDR3 contains 11 residues. Trimming took off 6 bases at V and 3 bases at J, with 8 bases between the two ends.

The chain couples TRBV28 to TRBJ2-7; D is undetermined. Germline CDR1 and CDR2: MDHEN and SYDVKM. The CDR3 contains 15 residues. V gave up 6 bases and J gave up 5 bases, with 20 bases separating them. CDR3 in DNA: TGTGCCAGCAGGACGATGGGCCCCCCAGAGGACGAGCAGTACTTC. Protein sequence: CASRTMGPPEDEQYF.

V and J are TRBV27 and TRBJ2-1; 12 nucleotides align to TRBD1. This CDR3 is 16 amino acids long. Looked up from germline, CDR1 is MNHEY and CDR2 is SMNVEV (reference sequence). The V gene end was trimmed by 7 bases and the J gene end by 5 bases; junction bases not matched to a gene: 9. The CDR3 bases are TGTGCCAGCACTAGGGACAGGGGGCGGGTGGACAATGAGCAGTTCTTC. Translated: CASTRDRGRVDNEQFF.

V gene TRBV7-9 combines with J gene TRBJ1-2; D is unclear. Trimming shortened V by 5 bases and J by 7 bases, and 11 bases separated the two germline ends. Germline CDR1 is SEHNR and CDR2 is FQNEAQ (reference sequence). The CDR3 covers 12 residues. The CDR3 region is CASSPLVIGYTF. The CDR3 bases are TGTGCCAGCAGCCCGCTTGTAATTGGCTACACCTTC.

This chain joins TRBV5-1 and TRBJ2-2; no firm D call. CDR1 is SGHRS and CDR2 is YFSETQ in the germline V gene. The V and J ends lost 2 bases and 2 bases respectively, with 4 bases between them. There are 13 residues in the CDR3. The CDR3 nucleotides are TGCGCCAGCAGCTTCGACAACACCGGGGAGCTGTTTTTT. Its translation is CASSFDNTGELFF.

This chain links TRBV6-5 with TRBJ2-7; either TRBD1 or TRBD2 may fit D (5 bases each). V lost 8 bases and J lost 3, with 17 bases in between. Germline V gene lookup returns CDR1 MNHEY and CDR2 SVGAGI. The CDR3 is 14 residues long. CDR3 sequence (DNA): TGTGCCAGCCTTAGAGGGGAACTACTCTACGAGCAGTACTTC. This translates into CASLRGELLYEQYF.

To note about this clone: The same CDR3 also results from other DNA sequences found in this sample. This rearrangement joins TRBV19 to TRBJ2-5; D is unclear. The CDR3 extends over 13 amino acids. Trimming left V 2 bases short and J 0 bases short, with 4 bases between. Germline values: CDR1 LNHDA, CDR2 SQIVND (reference sequence). The CDR3 sequence is CASSIRYQETQYF. CDR3 DNA sequence: TGTGCCAGTAGTATACGGTACCAAGAGACCCAGTACTTC.

V is TRBV15 and J is TRBJ2-6; a weak D match, TRBD2 (5 bases). The germline V and J ends were trimmed by 5 bases and 2 bases, with 10 bases remaining between them. Germline assignment: CDR1 LNHNV and CDR2 YYDKDF (reference sequence). This CDR3 has 15 amino acids. In DNA, the CDR3 is TGTGCCACCAGCTTTCCGGGAACTGGGGCCAACGTCCTGACTTTC. Translated, it gives CATSFPGTGANVLTF.

The genes are TRBV27 and TRBJ2-5; D remains unclear. The J call could be wrong; TRBJ2-7 is a better fit for the DNA end. CDR3 length equals 13 residues. CDR1 is MNHEY, CDR2 SMNVEV, per germline (reference sequence). CDR3 nucleotide sequence: TGTGCCAGCAGTCCCAGTACGTTCTACGAGCAGTACTTC. Residues: CASSPSTFYEQYF.

The chain carries TRBV27 and TRBJ2-6; either TRBD1 or TRBD2 may supply D (6 bases each). The germline V gene has CDR1 MNHEY and CDR2 SMNVEV (reference sequence). This CDR3 is built from 18 residues. V was pared by 1 base and J by 1 base, with 14 bases between. The CDR3 spells CASSLFRGRDSGANVLTF. Here the CDR3 DNA reads TGTGCCAGCAGTTTATTTCGGGGGCGCGATTCTGGGGCCAACGTCCTGACTTTC.